The 29 T cell receptor beta chains reported below all come from one sample, sequenced in a study of blood T cell repertoires in COVID-19. The method was immunoSEQ multiplex PCR; TCRdb's version includes in-frame clones alone and lacks a portion of them. The sample has about 190,000 clones; about 83% are singletons. Sequenced input: peripheral blood. Source of these receptors: a woman aged 70-85 years with COVID-19, enrolled during active disease.

This clone was observed a single time. In the same sample, other DNA sequences code for this CDR3. The V gene is TRBV19, the J gene TRBJ2-3; TRBD2 aligns across 7 bases. Germline lookup yields CDR1 LNHDA and CDR2 SQIVND (reference sequence). V gave up 1 base and J gave up 3 bases; unmatched junction bases: 4. CDR3 length: 15 residues. Here the CDR3 DNA reads TGTGCCAGTAGTATAGGGGGGGGTTGGACAGATACGCAGTATTTT. As protein: CASSIGGGWTDTQYF.

This chain connects TRBV6-5 to TRBJ2-5, with 7 bases that match TRBD1. The CDR3 is 14 residues long. Germline CDR1 reads MNHEY; CDR2 reads SVGAGI. V was clipped by 9 bases and J by 1 base; unmatched bases: 8. The chain's CDR3 is CASRQGPLQETQYF. DNA for the CDR3: TGTGCCAGTAGACAGGGCCCTCTCCAAGAGACCCAGTACTTC.

The CDR3 region is CASSPRDREAGANVLTF. The CDR3 coding sequence is TGTGCCAGTAGCCCGCGGGACAGGGAGGCGGGGGCCAACGTCCTGACTTTC. The chain joins TRBV19 to TRBJ2-6; 9 positions match TRBD1. The CDR3 loop spans 17 amino acids. Germline CDR1 and CDR2: LNHDA and SQIVND (reference sequence). V lost 6 bases, J lost 4 bases, and 10 bases stayed unmatched.

The chain couples TRBV3-1 (or the pseudogene TRBV3-2) to TRBJ2-2; D is possibly TRBD2 (5 bases). Germline V lookup: CDR1 LGHDT, CDR2 YNNKEL (reference sequence). This CDR3 contains 12 residues. Trimming took off 5 bases at V and 5 bases at J, with 6 bases between the two ends. The CDR3 loop is CASSSGTGELFF. The CDR3 DNA is TGTGCCAGCAGCAGCGGAACCGGGGAGCTGTTTTTT.

This clone was picked up one time. Other DNA sequences within the sample encode an identical CDR3. The chain carries TRBV12-3 or TRBV12-4 and TRBJ2-3; D unclear. This CDR3 has 11 residues. Trimming took off 5 bases at V and 6 bases at J, with 6 bases between the two ends. The CDR3 loop is CASSPSDTQYF. DNA for the CDR3: TGTGCCAGCAGTCCATCCGATACGCAGTATTTT.

V is TRBV5-1 and J is TRBJ2-7, with 9 bases fitting TRBD1. V was pared by 5 bases and J by 6 bases, with 9 bases of the junction left unmatched. The CDR3 runs 14 residues. Germline lookup yields CDR1 SGHRS and CDR2 YFSETQ. This CDR3 is CASSMTGTGFEQYF. DNA of the CDR3: TGCGCCAGCAGTATGACCGGGACAGGGTTCGAGCAGTACTTC.

This chain links TRBV19 with TRBJ1-5, with a weak D call TRBD1 (6 bases). Germline loops: CDR1 LNHDA, CDR2 SQIVND (reference sequence). CDR3 length: 16 residues. V was cut by 7 bases and J by 0 bases, with 16 bases left in between. The CDR3 DNA reads as TGTGCCAGTATTCCGAAGGGGGGGTATAGCAATCAGCCCCAGCATTTT. Translated, it gives CASIPKGGYSNQPQHF.

This clone was found once. V is TRBV7-9 and J is TRBJ1-1, with 7 bases identical to TRBD1. CDR1 SEHNR and CDR2 FQNEAQ come from the germline V gene (reference sequence). V lost 7 bases, J lost 4 bases, and 12 bases stayed unmatched. This CDR3 has 15 amino acids. The chain's CDR3 is CASTPTGRVTTEAFF. The CDR3 nucleotides are TGTGCCAGCACCCCGACAGGGAGAGTGACCACTGAAGCTTTCTTT.

The chain links TRBV13 to TRBJ2-2; TRBD2 matches at 14 bases. V trimming: 7 bases; J trimming: 4 bases; junction bases outside the gene matches: 14. Germline CDR1 and CDR2: PRHDT and FYEKMQ (reference sequence). The CDR3 length is 19 residues. The CDR3 region has the DNA TGTGCCAGCACCCGATCAGGACTAGCGGGAGGCTTCGGCACCGGGGAGCTGTTTTTT. This encodes CASTRSGLAGGFGTGELFF.

This clone has only a few counts. The chain has TRBV6-1 and TRBJ1-5, with D unclear. Germline values: CDR1 MNHNS, CDR2 SASEGT. The CDR3 spans 13 residues. Between the trimmed V and J ends, which lost 2 bases and 7 bases, there was a span of 9 bases. The CDR3 protein is CASSESARQPQHF. The CDR3 coding sequence is TGTGCCAGCAGTGAATCGGCGAGGCAGCCCCAGCATTTT.

This chain uses TRBV24-1 with TRBJ2-2, with D perhaps matching TRBD1 (6 bases). The V end was cut by 12 bases, the J end by 5 bases, with 12 bases between. This CDR3 is 12 amino acids long. CDR1 is KGHDR, CDR2 SFDVKD, per germline. The CDR3 here is CASGTRTGELFF. CDR3 DNA: TGTGCCTCCGGGACACGGACCGGGGAGCTGTTTTTT.

V and J are TRBV6-6 and TRBJ2-7; TRBD2 agrees at 10 bases. Unmatched junction bases numbered 10, after V lost 4 bases and J lost 7 bases. CDR1 is MNHNY, CDR2 SVGAGI, per germline (reference sequence). CDR3 length: 15 residues. The CDR3 here is CASSSGAGGPGEQYF. The CDR3 coding sequence is TGTGCCAGCAGTTCCGGAGCGGGAGGGCCCGGGGAGCAGTACTTC.

The V gene is TRBV28, the J gene TRBJ1-6, with D possibly matching TRBD1 (5 bases). The CDR3 spans 15 residues. V lost 8 bases, J lost 0 bases, and 11 bases lay in between. CDR1 and CDR2 from the germline V gene are MDHEN and SYDVKM. The CDR3 spells CASRMGGSYNSPLHF. CDR3 DNA: TGTGCCAGCCGGATGGGGGGCTCCTATAATTCACCCCTCCACTTT.

CDR3 region: CASGQGSGELFF. The CDR3 DNA is TGTGCCAGCGGGCAGGGGAGCGGGGAGCTGTTTTTT. J is TRBJ2-2 and V is TRBV11-1, with a tentative D call TRBD1 (6 bases). Germline assignment: CDR1 SGHAT and CDR2 FQDESV (reference sequence). The CDR3 has 12 amino acids. The V end was cut by 8 bases, the J end by 7 bases, with 11 bases between.

This clone was picked up a small number of times. The V call is TRBV5-5, the J call TRBJ1-4, with 9 nucleotides matching TRBD1. Germline V CDR1 and CDR2: SGHKS, YYEKEE (reference sequence). The CDR3 is made up of 15 amino acids. The J segment lost 8 bases and the V segment lost 3 bases, leaving 8 bases of the junction unmatched. The CDR3 sequence is CASSYRGRWKEKLFF. The CDR3 DNA reads TGTGCCAGCAGCTACAGGGGGCGCTGGAAAGAAAAACTGTTTTTT.

The chain is built from TRBV28 and TRBJ2-5, with TRBD1 as a possible D gene (6 bases). Germline CDR1 MDHEN, CDR2 SYDVKM. Trimming left V 4 bases short and J 1 base short, with 22 bases between. The CDR3 has 18 amino acids. The CDR3 here is CASSWGHLGWGFQETQYF. The CDR3 DNA sequence: TGTGCCAGCAGTTGGGGACATTTGGGTTGGGGATTCCAAGAGACCCAGTACTTC.

The chain links TRBV24-1 to TRBJ1-2; tentative D call: TRBD1 (5 bases). Deletions cut 0 bases from V and 4 bases from J, with 8 bases between. The CDR3 sequence is 14 residues long. Germline-derived CDR1 and CDR2 are KGHDR and SFDVKD. The CDR3 region is CATSDLDDSYGYTF. CDR3 DNA: TGTGCCACCAGTGATTTGGACGACAGCTATGGCTACACCTTC.

This clone was seen only once. This chain uses TRBV15 with TRBJ2-2, with 13 bases lining up with TRBD2. The V gene end was trimmed by 11 bases and the J gene end by 6 bases; junction bases not matched to a gene: 6. The CDR3 has 14 amino acids. Germline loops: CDR1 LNHNV, CDR2 YYDKDF (reference sequence). The DNA for the CDR3 is TGTGCCCCGGGACTAGCGGGAACACCCGGGGAGCTGTTTTTT. Residues: CAPGLAGTPGELFF.

The chain combines TRBV11-2 with TRBJ1-1; D may be TRBD1 (6 bases). Per germline, CDR1 SGHAT and CDR2 FQNNGV. V lost 5 bases, J lost 4 bases, and 20 bases lay in between. This CDR3 comprises 16 residues. This chain's CDR3 is CASSLRRAGVGTEAFF. CDR3 nucleotides: TGTGCCAGCAGCCTACGACGGGCAGGGGTGGGCACTGAAGCTTTCTTT.

The chain joins TRBV28 to TRBJ2-5; the D gene is possibly TRBD1 (5 bases). V lost 2 bases, J lost 2 bases, and 12 bases lay in between. Germline CDR1 is MDHEN and CDR2 is SYDVKM. This CDR3 region has 15 residues. The DNA for the CDR3 is TGTGCCAGCAGTTTACCTCTAGGGGTACAAGAGACCCAGTACTTC. This gives the protein CASSLPLGVQETQYF.

This chain connects TRBV9 to TRBJ1-3; TRBD1 agrees at 10 bases. The CDR3 runs to 16 residues. Germline-derived CDR1 and CDR2 are SGDLS and YYNGEE. Germline trimming cut 4 bases from V and 0 bases from J; bases unmatched to any gene: 4. CDR3 sequence (DNA): TGTGCCAGCAGCTTGGGACAGGGGAACTCTGGAAACACCATATATTTT. Its protein is CASSLGQGNSGNTIYF. Drawing the rest from reference TRBV9 and TRBJ1-3, the complete variable domain is DSGVTQTPKHLITATGQRVTLRCSPRSGDLSVYWYQQSLDQGLQFLIQYYNGEERAKGNILERFSAQQFPDLHSELNLSSLELGDSALYFCASSLGQGNSGNTIYFGEGSWLTVV.

The CDR3 region is CASSSAGTGVTDTQYF. The CDR3 coding sequence is TGTGCCAGCAGCTCTGCCGGGACAGGCGTCACAGATACGCAGTATTTT. V is TRBV7-6 and J is TRBJ2-3, with 8 nucleotides matching TRBD1. CDR3 length: 16 amino acids. Germline-derived CDR1 and CDR2 are SGHVS and FNYEAQ. The V segment lost 4 bases and the J segment 2 bases; nucleotides outside the gene matches: 8.

V usage is TRBV24-1 and J usage is TRBJ2-5; the match to TRBD1 covers 12 bases. V dropped 3 bases and J dropped 5; count of bases not matched to a gene: 6. Germline CDR1 and CDR2: KGHDR and SFDVKD. This CDR3 spans 16 amino acids. CDR3 residues: CATSDVGQGAQETQYF. The CDR3 DNA is TGTGCCACCAGTGATGTGGGACAGGGGGCTCAGGAGACCCAGTACTTC.

The rearrangement uses TRBV5-1 and TRBJ2-2, with D possibly TRBD2 on 6 matching bases. The V gene's germline CDR1 is SGHRS and CDR2 YFSETQ. CDR3 length: 17 amino acids. Trimming left V 4 bases short and J 4 bases short, with 20 bases between. In DNA form, the CDR3 reads TGCGCCAGCAGCCTAACCCCTTCGACTAGTCTCACCGGGGAGCTGTTTTTT. This sequence encodes CASSLTPSTSLTGELFF.

This clone was seen only a few times. The gene calls are TRBV16 and TRBJ1-5, with 10 bases identical to TRBD1. Germline assignment: CDR1 KGHSY and CDR2 FQNENV. The trim removed 2 bases at V and 2 bases at J, leaving 3 bases unmatched. The CDR3 has 16 residues. The CDR3, as DNA: TGTGCCAGCAGCCAAGGGGACAGGGGAGGCAATCAGCCCCAGCATTTT. It yields the protein CASSQGDRGGNQPQHF.

CDR3 in amino acids: CASSAGLAGSYEQYF. The CDR3 bases are TGTGCCAGCAGCGCCGGACTAGCGGGATCCTACGAGCAGTACTTC. V is TRBV9 and J is TRBJ2-7, with TRBD2 identical over 12 bases. Germline V CDR1 and CDR2: SGDLS, YYNGEE. The CDR3 has 15 amino acids. The junction had 2 bases not matched to a gene; V was cut back by 3 bases and J by 1 base.

This clone was detected once. The sample has other DNA sequences that encode this CDR3 too. The V gene is TRBV5-1, the J gene TRBJ2-7; 8 bases are shared with TRBD1. The CDR3 is made up of 13 amino acids. The J segment lost 3 bases and the V segment lost 3 bases, leaving 2 bases of the junction unmatched. Germline assignment: CDR1 SGHRS and CDR2 YFSETQ. CDR3 protein: CASSSGTGYEQYF. Here the CDR3 DNA reads TGCGCCAGCAGCTCGGGGACAGGCTACGAGCAGTACTTC. The variable domain in full, with the rest retrieved from reference TRBV5-1 and TRBJ2-7, is KAGVTQTPRYLIKTRGQQVTLSCSPISGHRSVSWYQQTPGQGLQFLFEYFSETQRNKGNFPGRFSGRQFSNSRSEMNVSTLELGDSALYLCASSSGTGYEQYFGPGTRLTVT.

The chain joins TRBV4-1 to TRBJ2-2; weak D call: TRBD1 (6 bases). V was clipped by 1 base and J by 4 bases, with 13 bases between them. Per the germline V gene, CDR1 is MGHRA and CDR2 is YSYEKL. The CDR3 sequence is 16 residues long. The CDR3 loop is CASSQASQGFTGELFF. The CDR3 nucleotides read TGCGCCAGCAGCCAAGCTTCACAGGGCTTCACCGGGGAGCTGTTTTTT.

The rearrangement uses TRBV7-6 and TRBJ2-3; 8 bases are shared with TRBD2. V lost 6 bases, J lost 7 bases, and 9 bases stayed unmatched. The germline V gene encodes CDR1 SGHVS and CDR2 FNYEAQ. CDR3 size: 14 residues. CDR3 sequence: CASSSPAGGNTQYF. CDR3 sequence (DNA): TGTGCCAGCAGTTCCCCGGCGGGGGGCAATACGCAGTATTTT.